This T cell receptor (beta chain) was recorded in a study of cytomegalovirus exposure and HLA in healthy donors. At the level of the study: A subsequent analysis reported that the roughly 120 validation repertoires were produced on the same platform that had also been used for the 600 to 800 first-cohort repertoires.

Clones were sequenced by immunoSEQ multiplex PCR, and TCRdb holds only the in-frame ones, with some missing. The sample records 200,000 or so clones, approximately 88% being singletons. Whole-study findings and limits: While the bulk of TCR sequences proved rare, some public TCRs turned up in many donors. The study put 150 or so TCR beta chains on its list as cytomegalovirus-associated.

Comments on this clone: As yet, its antigen is unknown.

Input material: PBMCs. The sequence was obtained from a man between 18 and 29 years old in good health and CMV-seropositive.

The CDR3 loop reads CASSSWTGSNGYTF. The CDR3 coding sequence is TGTGCCAGCAGCTCCTGGACAGGGTCGAATGGCTACACCTTC. The chain combines TRBV7-2 with TRBJ1-2; 8 nucleotides line up with TRBD1. Germline V gene data show CDR1 as SGHTA and CDR2 as FQGNSA. This CDR3 has 14 residues. Trimming removed 4 bases from V and 6 bases from J; junction bases left unmatched: 7.